This TCR beta chain was found in a study of response to subunit inactivated influenza vaccine. The CDR3 covers 14 residues. Trimming took off 6 bases at V and 9 bases at J, with 18 bases between the two ends. TCRdb redid the calling of the RT-PCR reads with MiXCR, one entry per CDR3 protein. Of about 620,000 distinct CDR3 sequences listed, about 11% were seen once; the top ten hold 8% to 13%. In addition, the sample was reused for a study of T cells expressing NK-cell markers. That source adds: Generation of TCR beta cDNA was performed by 5'RACE template switching incorporating UMIs. In a few donors, dominant clonotypes made up roughly 28.3-65% of CD3+CD56-NKG2C+ cells.

The chain has TRBV12-3 or TRBV12-4 and TRBJ2-1; D unresolved. Sequencing was performed on PBMCs from blood, taken on the day of vaccination. This clonotype was obtained from a man aged 50 or older who received an inactivated influenza vaccine. The CDR3 is CASSPLERMAEQFF. The CDR3 nucleotides are TGTGCCAGCAGCCCACTGGAGAGGATGGCTGAGCAGTTCTTC.